There are many counts of the clone carrying this T cell receptor (beta chain). The antigen remains undetermined. The entry originates in a study of T cells in Graves' hyperthyroidism and ophthalmopathy. Whole-study findings and limits: Prediction of ophthalmopathy progression came a median around 7.1 months pre-onset.

Graves' hyperthyroidism qualified as stable when ophthalmopathy did not progress within 18 months. Researchers barred patients who had uncontrolled infection, other autoimmune disease, pregnancy or lactation. Diagnostic assessment was based on clinical symptoms, serum thyroxine and TRAb, thyroid ultrasound and orbital computed tomography. Amplified TCR beta CDR3 regions came from RNA transcripts. The HTBI primer set served for first-round RT-PCR of the TCR CDR3. A single record per CDR3 protein comes from TCRdb applying MiXCR to the multiplex PCR reads. The sample contains around 350,000 distinct CDR3 sequences, roughly 19% of which appear only once. V was pared by 1 base and J by 0 bases, with 10 bases between. Germline V gene lookup returns CDR1 MDHEN and CDR2 SYDVKM. The length of the CDR3 is 16 residues.

V is TRBV28 and J is TRBJ1-5; D gene ambiguous. The receptor's source is a woman younger than 30 with Graves' hyperthyroidism. The sequenced sample consisted of blood. CDR3 residues: CASSLSVEYSNQPQHF. The DNA for the CDR3 is TGTGCCAGCAGTTTATCAGTAGAGTATAGCAATCAGCCCCAGCATTTT.